The rows below give T cell receptor beta chains drawn from one sample of a study of blood T cell repertoires in COVID-19. Data came from immunoSEQ multiplex PCR; TCRdb stores just in-frame clones and leaves some out. The data show roughly 200,000 clones, approximately 85% seen once. Sequenced input: PBMCs or T cells enriched from blood (not recorded which). The source is a woman in her thirties who had recovered from COVID-19. The CDR3 runs from the conserved cysteine through the conserved F or W. D genes are given only for firm matches. Size tells how often a clone was seen (once, few, many) or the class of an expanded clone, and some rows leave it out.

>NA|TRBJ2-7|TRBV2|TRBD2
CASSETSGSPYEQYF
TGTGCCAGCAGTGAGACTAGCGGGAGCCCCTACGAGCAGTACTTC
>NA|TRBJ2-1|TRBV10-1|NA
CASSDPSETYNEQFF
TGCGCCAGCAGTGATCCAAGCGAAACCTACAATGAGCAGTTCTTC
>once|TRBJ2-2|TRBV5-4|TRBD1
CASSFRQGAGELFF
TGTGCCAGCAGCTTCCGGCAGGGGGCCGGGGAGCTGTTTTTT
>NA|TRBJ1-3|TRBV10-1|NA
CASSELGRGNTIYF
TGCGCCAGCAGTGAGTTGGGGAGGGGGAACACCATATATTTT
>NA|TRBJ1-5|TRBV19|TRBD1
CASSGEWTGGRSNQPQHF
TGTGCCAGTAGTGGGGAATGGACAGGGGGCCGTAGCAATCAGCCCCAGCATTTT
>NA|TRBJ1-1|TRBV9|TRBD1
CASSSRGGTGGSTEAFF
TGTGCCAGCAGCTCCAGAGGGGGGACAGGGGGCAGCACTGAAGCTTTCTTT
>NA|TRBJ2-2|TRBV19|NA
CASRPGVVSGELFF
TGTGCCAGTAGGCCCGGGGTAGTCAGCGGGGAGCTGTTTTTT
>NA|TRBJ2-5|TRBV7-2|TRBD2
CASSLGPSGQETQYF
TGTGCCAGCAGCTTAGGGCCTAGCGGCCAAGAGACCCAGTACTTC
>NA|TRBJ1-1|TRBV5-8|NA
CASSIGRTAEAFF
TGTGCCAGCAGTATTGGGAGAACAGCGGAAGCTTTCTTT
>NA|TRBJ2-1|TRBV2|TRBD1
CASSVPGQGATNEQFF
TGTGCCAGCAGTGTCCCGGGACAGGGGGCGACCAATGAGCAGTTCTTC
>NA|TRBJ2-5|TRBV11-3|TRBD1
CASSPGQGETQYF
TGTGCCAGCAGCCCTGGACAGGGAGAGACCCAGTACTTC
>NA|TRBJ2-5|TRBV7-8|TRBD2
CASGRGETFQETQYF
TGTGCCAGCGGACGGGGGGAGACCTTCCAAGAGACCCAGTACTTC
>few|TRBJ1-4|TRBV7-9|TRBD1
CASSADREANEKLFF
TGTGCCAGCAGCGCCGACAGGGAGGCTAATGAAAAACTGTTTTTT
>NA|TRBJ1-1|TRBV30|NA
CALPSRGNTEAFF
TGTGCCTTACCGTCACGAGGGAACACTGAAGCTTTCTTT
>NA|TRBJ2-5|TRBV24-1|NA
CATSDPEGPQETQYF
TGTGCCACCAGTGACCCCGAGGGCCCGCAAGAGACCCAGTACTTC
>NA|TRBJ2-3|TRBV7-3|TRBD2
CASSLGLAGVDTQYF
TGTGCCAGCAGCTTGGGACTAGCGGGAGTAGATACGCAGTATTTT
>few|TRBJ1-4|TRBV5-1|TRBD1
CASSPGTGPEKLFF
TGCGCCAGCAGCCCTGGGACAGGGCCTGAAAAACTGTTTTTT
>NA|TRBJ2-7|TRBV19|TRBD1
CASSIGGQGAWSYEQYF
TGTGCCAGTAGTATAGGCGGACAGGGGGCTTGGTCCTACGAGCAGTACTTC
>NA|TRBJ1-1|TRBV2|TRBD1
CASHEETGSTEAFF
TGTGCCAGCCATGAAGAGACAGGGTCGACTGAAGCTTTCTTT
>once|TRBJ2-1|TRBV18|TRBD2
CASSSKSLAGPSSYNEQFF
TGTGCCAGCTCATCAAAAAGCCTAGCGGGGCCGAGCTCCTACAATGAGCAGTTCTTC
>NA|TRBJ2-3|TRBV28|TRBD1
CASTGQGAKDTQYF
TGTGCCAGCACGGGACAGGGGGCGAAAGATACGCAGTATTTT
>NA|TRBJ2-3|TRBV27|NA
CASSPGRDTQYF
TGTGCCAGCAGTCCAGGAAGAGATACGCAGTATTTT
>NA|TRBJ1-1|TRBV6-5|NA
CASSYRVMNTEAFF
TGTGCCAGCAGTTACCGGGTCATGAACACTGAAGCTTTCTTT